These T cell receptor beta chains were read from a single sample in a study of response to subunit inactivated influenza vaccine. TCRdb independently ran MiXCR on the RT-PCR reads; one entry per CDR3 protein. The sample holds about 650,000 distinct CDR3 sequences; about a sixth are singletons and the top ten take under 14%. The sample here was PBMCs from blood, taken 11 to 12 days after vaccination. These receptors came from a man aged 50 to 60 who received an inactivated influenza vaccine. CDR3s include the opening cysteine and the closing phenylalanine or tryptophan. A D gene is named only where the DNA matches it firmly. Rows give clone size only sometimes, using once, few, many, or a class for an expanded clone.

clone size	V gene	D gene	J gene	CDR3 DNA	CDR3 protein
NA	TRBV5-1	TRBD2	TRBJ2-5	TGCGCCAGCAGCCCCGGGACTAGCGGGGGGTCTGAGACCCAGTACTTC	CASSPGTSGGSETQYF
few	TRBV5-1	NA	TRBJ2-1	TGCGCCAGCAGCTTGTTTGGCGGGATGAAGGGCTTATGGAATGAGCAGTTCTTC	CASSLFGGMKGLWNEQFF
NA	TRBV5-5	TRBD2	TRBJ2-2	TGTGCCAGCAGCTTGTCCTCTAGCGGGAGGCGGAACACCGGGGAGCTGTTTTTT	CASSLSSSGRRNTGELFF
NA	TRBV14	NA	TRBJ1-2	TGTGCCAGCAGCGTGTCGGGCGCGAGGGATGGCTACACCTTC	CASSVSGARDGYTF
many	TRBV24-1	NA	TRBJ2-1	TGTGCCACCAGTGATTTGCAGGGCACCGGGACCGGCTCCTACAATGAGCAGTTCTTC	CATSDLQGTGTGSYNEQFF
NA	TRBV28	TRBD1	TRBJ2-7	TGTGCCAGCTACTCCTGGGGACAGGTTATCAACGAGCAGTACTTC	CASYSWGQVINEQYF
many	TRBV12-5	TRBD2	TRBJ2-1	TGTGCTAGTGGTGGGAGCGGGAGTGGTGAGCAGTTCTTC	CASGGSGSGEQFF
few	TRBV6-1	TRBD2	TRBJ2-6	TGTGCCAGCATCAGAGCGGGGGGGCTTGGGGCCAACGTCCTGACTTTC	CASIRAGGLGANVLTF
NA	TRBV6-2/TRBV6-3	NA	TRBJ2-7	TGTGCCAGCAACACAGACCACGAGCAGTACTTC	CASNTDHEQYF
NA	TRBV6-5	TRBD2	TRBJ2-1	TGTGCCAGCAGTTATTTGAGTAGCGGGAGGGCCGGGCAGTTCTTC	CASSYLSSGRAGQFF
once	TRBV20-1	TRBD1	TRBJ2-5	TGCAGTGCTAGATCTTGGACAGGGACGCAAGAGACCCAGTACTTC	CSARSWTGTQETQYF
few	TRBV7-2	NA	TRBJ2-1	TGTGCCAGCGGCCTTTCCCATGAGCAGTTCTTC	CASGLSHEQFF
NA	TRBV6-2/TRBV6-3	NA	TRBJ2-1	TGTGCCAGCAGTTACTCTAGGGATGAGCAGTTCTTC	CASSYSRDEQFF
NA	TRBV3-1	NA	TRBJ1-5	TGTGCCAGCAGCCAGCAGGTTATTAATCAGCCCCAGCATTTT	CASSQQVINQPQHF
few	TRBV4-3	NA	TRBJ1-5	TGCGCCAGCAGCCTCAGGGAGGGCAATCAGCCCCAGCATTTT	CASSLREGNQPQHF
NA	TRBV20-1	NA	TRBJ2-3	TGCAGTGCTAGAGTGGCTCAGTTAATCGGTACGCAGTATTTT	CSARVAQLIGTQYF
NA	TRBV7-2	NA	TRBJ1-3	TGTGCCAGCAGCTTACTACCGACCCGCTCTGGAAACACCATATATTTT	CASSLLPTRSGNTIYF
NA	TRBV28	NA	TRBJ2-7	TGTGCCAGCAGTCACCGGGGGCCATACGAGCAGTACTTC	CASSHRGPYEQYF
few	TRBV20-1	TRBD2	TRBJ2-1	TGCAGTGCTGCCGGGACTAGCGGGGGGGCACGGAATGAGCAGTTCTTC	CSAAGTSGGARNEQFF
NA	TRBV12-3/TRBV12-4	TRBD1	TRBJ2-7	TGTGCCAGCACCTATAATGGACAGGGGGGCGAGCAGTACTTC	CASTYNGQGGEQYF
few	TRBV4-1	NA	TRBJ2-3	TGCGCCAGCAGCCAATTCAGGGCGGAGAATACGCAGTATTTT	CASSQFRAENTQYF
few	TRBV21-1	NA	TRBJ2-4	TGTGCCAGCAGCAAATCCTCCGAACAAGACAGGGCCCCACAAAACATTCAGTACTTC	CASSKSSEQDRAPQNIQYF
many	TRBV5-1	TRBD1	TRBJ1-6	TGCGCCAGCAGTTATGACAGGGGAACGTCACCCCTCCACTTT	CASSYDRGTSPLHF
few	TRBV7-3	NA	TRBJ2-2	TGTGCCAGCAGCCCAGGGTTTAGCACCGGGGAGCTGTTTTTT	CASSPGFSTGELFF
NA	TRBV12-3/TRBV12-4	NA	TRBJ2-6	TGTGCCAGCAGTTTACTGGGGGCGCTCGGGGCCAACGTCCTGACTTTC	CASSLLGALGANVLTF
NA	TRBV7-2	TRBD1	TRBJ1-6	TGTGCCAGCAGCTTAAGGACAGGGGGCTCCTATAATTCACCCCTCCACTTT	CASSLRTGGSYNSPLHF
few	TRBV12-3/TRBV12-4	NA	TRBJ2-5	TGTGCCAGCAGTTTGAGGTCCCCTGCCGAGACCCAGTACTTC	CASSLRSPAETQYF
few	TRBV19	NA	TRBJ1-6	TGTGCCAGTAGTATAGGTCGCGGAATCTACGATTCACCCCTCCACTTT	CASSIGRGIYDSPLHF
few	TRBV19	TRBD1	TRBJ2-7	TGTGCCAGTAGTCAGGACAGGGCCTCCGAGCAGTACTTC	CASSQDRASEQYF
NA	TRBV25-1	TRBD1	TRBJ2-6	TGTGCCAGCAGTCAACTAACCGGGACAGGGGGTGGTGGGGCCAACGTCCTGACTTTC	CASSQLTGTGGGGANVLTF
NA	TRBV7-2	NA	TRBJ2-5	TGTGCCAGCAGCCCCCTTTGGGGGGTAGAGACCCAGTACTTC	CASSPLWGVETQYF
few	TRBV7-6	TRBD2	TRBJ2-7	TGTGCCAGCAGCTCAGTAGCGGGCTCCGCCTACGAGCAGTACTTC	CASSSVAGSAYEQYF
NA	TRBV29-1	NA	TRBJ2-7	TGCAGCGTTGAAGATCCGGCCAGTTCCTCCTACGAGCAGTACTTC	CSVEDPASSSYEQYF
NA	TRBV25-1	NA	TRBJ1-3	TGTGCCAGCAGTGCTTCGGGACTCCCTGGAAACACCATATATTTT	CASSASGLPGNTIYF
NA	TRBV18	TRBD2	TRBJ2-5	TGTGCCAGCTCACCTCGCGGGAGGGCTCAAGAGACCCAGTACTTC	CASSPRGRAQETQYF
few	TRBV4-3	NA	TRBJ2-1	TGCGCCAGCAGCCAAGACTATCATCCCTCCAATGAGCAGTTCTTC	CASSQDYHPSNEQFF
NA	TRBV30	NA	TRBJ1-1	TGTGCCTGGAGTGTCTGGAATGAAGCTTTCTTT	CAWSVWNEAFF
NA	TRBV19	TRBD2	TRBJ2-1	TGTGCCAGTAGTATTAGGACTAGCGCCTACAATGAGCAGTTCTTC	CASSIRTSAYNEQFF
NA	TRBV12-3/TRBV12-4	TRBD1	TRBJ1-6	TGTGCCAGCAGTTTAACCAGGGGGCAAAATTCACCCCTCCACTTT	CASSLTRGQNSPLHF
NA	TRBV7-2	NA	TRBJ1-1	TGTGCCAGCAGAAAACAGGGGAACACTGAAGCTTTCTTT	CASRKQGNTEAFF
few	TRBV10-3	TRBD2	TRBJ2-1	TGTGCCATCACCCAAACGGCGGGAGGGAGCTCCTACAATGAGCAGTTCTTC	CAITQTAGGSSYNEQFF
many	TRBV28	NA	TRBJ2-1	TGTGCCAGCAGTTTAAGTACTCCCAATGAGCAGTTCTTC	CASSLSTPNEQFF